A selection of T cell receptor beta chains follows, all from one sample in a study of blood T cells in healthy people across ages. TCRdb reprocessed the 5' RACE reads with MiXCR, giving one entry per CDR3 protein. The sample lists around 580,000 distinct CDR3 sequences, around half occurring once. The sequencing input was blood. These receptors were obtained from a man at least 80 years old in good health. Each CDR3 is given with its conserved first and last residue. The D gene is left open where the match is weak. The size field is filled for only some rows; it gives once, few, many or a size class.

size	D	V	J	CDR3	DNA
.	TRBD2	TRBV20-1	TRBJ2-3	CSAPGASGSTDTQYF	TGCAGTGCCCCAGGGGCTAGCGGGAGTACAGATACGCAGTATTTT
few	TRBD2	TRBV5-1	TRBJ2-1	CASSLSGAGGNEQFF	TGCGCCAGCAGCTTGTCGGGGGCGGGAGGAAATGAGCAGTTCTTC
.	TRBD2	TRBV18	TRBJ2-7	CASSLGTSGSYNEQYF	TGTGCCAGCTCACTCGGGACTAGCGGATCCTACAATGAGCAGTACTTC
.	TRBD1	TRBV6-2/TRBV6-3	TRBJ2-5	CASRDSTKLETQYF	TGTGCCAGCCGGGACAGTACAAAATTAGAGACCCAGTACTTC
.	.	TRBV11-2	TRBJ2-4	CASSLAVGAPLAKNIQYF	TGTGCCAGCAGCTTAGCGGTCGGGGCTCCTCTAGCCAAAAACATTCAGTACTTC
few	.	TRBV20-1	TRBJ2-5	CSARMGDGRGETQYF	TGCAGTGCTAGAATGGGGGATGGTCGTGGGGAGACCCAGTACTTC
.	TRBD1	TRBV6-2/TRBV6-3	TRBJ2-1	CASSYPTGVYNEQFF	TGTGCCAGCAGTTACCCGACAGGGGTCTACAATGAGCAGTTCTTC
few	.	TRBV20-1	TRBJ2-7	CSAPEGFGEQYF	TGCAGTGCCCCGGAGGGGTTCGGCGAGCAGTACTTC
.	.	TRBV28	TRBJ1-2	CATTGNYGYTF	TGTGCCACCACAGGGAACTATGGCTACACCTTC
.	.	TRBV5-4	TRBJ2-1	CASSPTDLKNEQFF	TGTGCCAGCAGCCCGACTGACTTGAAAAATGAGCAGTTCTTC
.	TRBD1	TRBV6-5	TRBJ2-7	CASSQVGQASYEQYF	TGTGCCAGCAGCCAAGTGGGACAGGCCTCCTACGAGCAGTACTTC
.	TRBD1	TRBV4-1	TRBJ2-3	CASSSRTGAKDTQYF	TGCGCCAGCTCTTCGAGGACAGGGGCTAAAGATACGCAGTATTTT
.	.	TRBV12-3/TRBV12-4	TRBJ2-5	CASSPIGDGQETQYF	TGTGCCAGCAGTCCCATAGGGGACGGACAAGAGACCCAGTACTTC
.	.	TRBV28	TRBJ2-7	CASRRTGYEQYF	TGTGCCAGCAGGCGGACTGGGTACGAGCAGTACTTC
once	TRBD2	TRBV20-1	TRBJ2-1	CSARNPIAGKDEQFF	TGCAGTGCTAGAAATCCAATAGCGGGGAAGGATGAGCAGTTCTTC